The clone carrying this T cell receptor beta chain has a single count. Its specificity is not known. Per the germline V gene, CDR1 is MNHEY and CDR2 is SVGAGI. The V end lost 5 bases, the J end lost 4 bases, and 11 bases lay between the germline ends. This CDR3 contains 13 residues. The source of the sample is a study of healthy donors' naive CD4 and CD8 T cells. Whole-study findings and limits: Alpha and beta chains were sequenced in bulk without pairing. Most V and J genes were reportedly biased between naive CD4+ and CD8+ cells.

TCR libraries were built from 500 to 600 ng of total RNA by linear amplification. TCRdb recomputed calls from the reads with MiXCR, one row per CDR3 protein. The table lists some 190,000 distinct CDR3 sequences, about 70% of them singletons, with roughly 2.4% in the top ten. J is TRBJ1-2 and V is TRBV6-5; no clear D. This clonotype originated in a pool of human donors in good health; the sample pools cells from several healthy donors. The specimen sequenced was naive CD4+ and CD8+ T cells sorted from blood, pooled from several donors. CDR3 sequence (DNA): TGTGCCAGCAGTCGCGGACCTCTCTATGGCTACACCTTC. This translates into CASSRGPLYGYTF.